Presented here are 32 T cell receptor beta chains from one specimen sequenced in a study of blood T cells in healthy people across ages. Primed by a sample-barcoded 5' primer and a J-beta primer mix, a second PCR proceeded for about 6 to 12 cycles. Each CDR3 protein gets one entry after TCRdb re-called the 5' RACE reads with MiXCR. Among more than 600,000 distinct CDR3 sequences listed, 25% were seen once. This sample was shared with a second study, whose subject was T cells of mothers and their children.

The sample consisted of blood. These receptors were taken from a boy aged 5-17 years in good health.

This clonotype was picked up a small number of times. The chain links TRBV7-2 to TRBJ2-1; TRBD1 aligns across 9 bases. Germline V gives CDR1 SGHTA, CDR2 FQGNSA. V was clipped by 6 bases and J by 5 bases; unmatched bases: 11. This CDR3 has 16 amino acids. CDR3 DNA: TGTGCCAGCAGAACTAGTTGGACAGGGGCCGACAATGAGCAGTTCTTC. Amino acids: CASRTSWTGADNEQFF.

This clonotype was observed at least ten times. The chain is built from TRBV5-1 and TRBJ2-5, with no clear D. The DNA end is more similar to TRBJ2-1, so the J call may be wrong. The germline CDR1 and CDR2 sequences are SGHRS and YFSETQ. This CDR3 is built from 12 residues. CDR3 DNA: TGCGCCAGCAGCTTGGTTCCGGGTGAGCAGTTCTTC. This encodes CASSLVPGEQFF.

The chain is built from TRBV10-3 and TRBJ1-2; no firm D call. The CDR3 is made up of 15 amino acids. Germline V gene lookup returns CDR1 ENHRY and CDR2 SYGVKD. V was pared by 0 bases and J by 0 bases, with 8 bases between. CDR3 DNA sequence: TGTGCCATCAGTGAGTCGGGCAGCGCTAACTATGGCTACACCTTC. Its translation is CAISESGSANYGYTF.

The rearrangement uses TRBV4-1 and TRBJ1-4, with 8 positions matching TRBD1. The CDR3 runs to 15 residues. CDR1 is MGHRA, CDR2 YSYEKL, per germline. J was trimmed by 8 bases and V by 4 bases; bases with no gene match: 9. CDR3 protein: CASSPHRQGNEKLFF. The CDR3 bases are TGCGCCAGCAGCCCCCATAGACAGGGGAACGAAAAACTGTTTTTT.

This clonotype was detected only once. V is TRBV12-3 or TRBV12-4 and J is TRBJ2-7, with D perhaps matching TRBD1 or TRBD2 (5 bases each). V was clipped by 3 bases and J by 4 bases, with 13 bases between them. CDR3 length: 14 residues. The CDR3 sequence: CASSFEGPTYEQYF. For the CDR3, the DNA is TGTGCCAGCAGTTTCGAGGGGCCCACTTACGAGCAGTACTTC.

V usage is TRBV27 and J usage is TRBJ2-3; tentative D call: TRBD1 (6 bases). The length of the CDR3 is 13 residues. Germline V gene data show CDR1 as MNHEY and CDR2 as SMNVEV (reference sequence). Trimming left V 8 bases short and J 4 bases short, with 13 bases between. CDR3 DNA: TGTGCCAGCCGGGACACAACTCCAGATACGCAGTATTTT. This encodes CASRDTTPDTQYF.

This rearrangement joins TRBV4-1 to TRBJ1-2; no reliable D call. The CDR3 loop spans 14 amino acids. Germline V lookup: CDR1 MGHRA, CDR2 YSYEKL. Between the trimmed V and J ends, which lost 3 bases and 2 bases, there was a span of 10 bases. The CDR3 DNA reads TGCGCCAGCAGCCACCCGGACGGAAACTATGGCTACACCTTC. Protein sequence: CASSHPDGNYGYTF.

The chain is built from TRBV20-1 and TRBJ2-1, with D maybe TRBD1 (5 bases). The CDR3 has 13 amino acids. Trimming took 6 bases from V and 6 from J, leaving 15 bases between them. Germline CDR1 and CDR2: DFQATT and SNEGSKA (reference sequence). The CDR3 spells CSASGLGANEQFF. The CDR3 bases are TGCAGTGCGTCCGGCTTAGGGGCCAATGAGCAGTTCTTC.

The sample holds many counts of this clonotype. This sequence joins TRBV5-1 and TRBJ2-1; the match to TRBD2 covers 9 bases. The trim removed 5 bases at V and 2 bases at J, leaving 8 bases unmatched. Germline V gene data show CDR1 as SGHRS and CDR2 as YFSETQ. The CDR3 totals 16 residues. The CDR3 DNA is TGCGCCAGCAGTCCCGGGGCGGGAGGGCCCTACAATGAGCAGTTCTTC. Amino acid sequence: CASSPGAGGPYNEQFF.

This chain uses TRBV5-1 with TRBJ2-5, with 9 bases aligning to TRBD2. The DNA matches TRBJ2-1 better at its end, which makes the J call doubtful. There are 17 residues in the CDR3. Germline V CDR1 and CDR2: SGHRS, YFSETQ. CDR3 residues: CASSIHLTSGSYNEQFF. The CDR3 DNA follows: TGCGCCAGCAGCATACACCTAACTAGCGGGTCCTACAATGAGCAGTTCTTC.

The chain uses TRBV6-6 and TRBJ1-6; maybe TRBD1 (5 bases). CDR1 is MNHNY and CDR2 is SVGAGI in the germline V gene (reference sequence). Trimming took off 6 bases at V and 7 bases at J, with 13 bases between the two ends. The CDR3 extends over 14 amino acids. The DNA of the CDR3 is TGTGCCAGCAGACAAGACAGACTAAATTCACCCCTCCACTTT. Its translation: CASRQDRLNSPLHF.

The V call is TRBV4-1, the J call TRBJ2-2; tentative D call: TRBD2 (5 bases). The germline V and J ends were trimmed by 0 bases and 4 bases, with 9 bases remaining between them. Germline V lookup: CDR1 MGHRA, CDR2 YSYEKL. The CDR3 is made up of 15 amino acids. The chain's CDR3 is CASSQERGFTGELFF. DNA for the CDR3: TGCGCCAGCAGCCAAGAACGGGGATTCACCGGGGAGCTGTTTTTT.

The chain has TRBV7-9 and TRBJ2-1; 7 nucleotides match TRBD2. V shed 4 bases, J shed 6 bases, and the junction held 15 bases outside the gene matches. The CDR3 is made up of 17 amino acids. Germline CDR1 reads SEHNR; CDR2 reads FQNEAQ (reference sequence). CDR3 residues: CASSSRPSGKRINEQFF. Written as DNA, the CDR3 is TGTGCCAGCAGCTCCCGACCGAGCGGGAAAAGGATCAATGAGCAGTTCTTC.

This clonotype has a handful of counts. The chain joins TRBV24-1 to TRBJ1-1, with D perhaps matching TRBD1 (6 bases). CDR3 length: 17 residues. Germline loops: CDR1 KGHDR, CDR2 SFDVKD. Between the trimmed V and J ends, which lost 1 base and 0 bases, there was a span of 14 bases. CDR3 DNA: TGTGCCACCAGTGATTTTTATACAGGGATGATGAACACTGAAGCTTTCTTT. Protein product: CATSDFYTGMMNTEAFF.

The chain carries TRBV6-5 and TRBJ2-1, with D uncertain. The CDR3 runs 13 residues. Germline CDR1 and CDR2: MNHEY and SVGAGI. V was clipped by 0 bases and J by 10 bases, with 10 bases between them. The CDR3 loop is CASSYSGVSEQFF. CDR3 nucleotide sequence: TGTGCCAGCAGTTACTCGGGTGTGAGCGAGCAGTTCTTC.

This clonotype was observed a few times. This CDR3 reads CASSATGLSGETQYF. The CDR3 DNA follows: TGTGCCAGCAGCGCGACCGGACTATCGGGGGAGACCCAGTACTTC. This rearrangement joins TRBV9 to TRBJ2-5, with TRBD2 as a possible D gene (6 bases). The CDR3 is 15 amino acids. From germline, CDR1 is SGDLS and CDR2 YYNGEE. Deletions cut 3 bases from V and 5 bases from J, with 17 bases between.

In its sample, this clonotype was seen a few times. CDR3: CATSDLVETGVTGELFF. The CDR3 nucleotides read TGTGCCACCAGTGATTTGGTCGAGACAGGGGTAACCGGGGAGCTGTTTTTT. V usage is TRBV24-1 and J usage is TRBJ2-2; 8 nucleotides line up with TRBD1. V trimming: 0 bases; J trimming: 5 bases; junction bases outside the gene matches: 7. The CDR3 contains 17 residues. Germline V gene lookup returns CDR1 KGHDR and CDR2 SFDVKD.

The J gene is TRBJ2-5, the V gene TRBV4-1; 11 positions match TRBD2. Germline trimming cut 4 bases from V and 6 bases from J; bases unmatched to any gene: 10. The CDR3 is 16 amino acids. CDR1 is MGHRA and CDR2 is YSYEKL in the germline V gene. CDR3 coding DNA: TGCGCCAGCAGCCTTGCCCTAGCGGGAGGCTGGAAGACCCAGTACTTC. It encodes CASSLALAGGWKTQYF.

The V and J genes are TRBV6-4 and TRBJ2-3; TRBD1 aligns across 7 bases. The CDR3 extends over 15 amino acids. Germline CDR1 and CDR2: MRHNA and SNTAGT. V dropped 0 bases and J dropped 2; count of bases not matched to a gene: 2. CDR3 region: CASSDSGTVTDTQYF. The DNA for the CDR3 is TGTGCCAGCAGTGACTCCGGGACAGTCACAGATACGCAGTATTTT.

The sample holds a few counts of this clonotype. The chain carries TRBV5-1 and TRBJ1-6, with 7 nucleotides matching TRBD1. CDR3 length: 16 amino acids. Germline lookup yields CDR1 SGHRS and CDR2 YFSETQ. V lost 2 bases to trimming and J lost 7 bases; unmatched junction nucleotides: 9. CDR3 in amino acids: CASSFRAGTANSPLHF. In nucleotides, the CDR3 is TGCGCCAGCAGCTTTCGGGCCGGGACAGCAAATTCACCCCTCCACTTT.

The rearrangement links TRBV6-5 to TRBJ2-5; TRBD1 matches at 12 bases. From germline, CDR1 is MNHEY and CDR2 SVGAGI. There are 15 residues in the CDR3. The J segment lost 5 bases and the V segment lost 2 bases, leaving 3 bases of the junction unmatched. This CDR3 is CASSYGTGGVETQYF. Written as DNA, the CDR3 is TGTGCCAGCAGTTACGGGACAGGGGGCGTGGAGACCCAGTACTTC.

The genes are TRBV29-1 and TRBJ2-5, with a possible D match to TRBD2 (6 bases). TRBJ2-1 matches the DNA end more closely, so the J call is doubtful. Per the germline V gene, CDR1 is SQVTM and CDR2 is ANQGSEA. This CDR3 has 13 amino acids. As DNA, the CDR3 is TGCAGCGTTCTTGCGGAGGGCTACAATGAGCAGTTCTTC. Its protein product is CSVLAEGYNEQFF.

This clonotype was observed many times. The V call is TRBV7-3, the J call TRBJ2-5; D perhaps matches TRBD2 (5 bases). Germline V gives CDR1 SGHTA, CDR2 FQGTGA. This CDR3 is 13 amino acids long. Trimming cost V 6 bases and J 5 bases, with 13 bases left between them. The CDR3 nucleotides are TGTGCCAGCAGTAGTGGGAGTGGGGAGACCCAGTACTTC. Protein sequence: CASSSGSGETQYF.

V is TRBV20-1 and J is TRBJ2-5, with 15 bases that match TRBD2. The CDR3 has 17 residues. Germline CDR1 is DFQATT and CDR2 is SNEGSKA (reference sequence). With V trimmed by 0 bases and J by 9 bases, 11 bases remained unmatched. The CDR3 nucleotides read TGCAGTGCTAGAGAAGGACTAGCGGGGGGGGCTTGGGAGGCCCAGTACTTC. This sequence encodes CSAREGLAGGAWEAQYF.

V usage is TRBV20-1 and J usage is TRBJ2-3; no firm D call. V gave up 5 bases and J gave up 2 bases, with 11 bases separating them. Germline V gene data show CDR1 as DFQATT and CDR2 as SNEGSKA (reference sequence). This CDR3 has 13 amino acids. The CDR3 sequence is CSASDEPTDTQYF. As DNA, the CDR3 is TGCAGTGCTTCAGACGAGCCCACAGATACGCAGTATTTT.

V gene TRBV20-1 combines with J gene TRBJ1-1; weak D call: TRBD1 (6 bases). V was trimmed by 3 bases and J by 5 bases, leaving 10 bases between them. Germline V gene sequence: CDR1 DFQATT, CDR2 SNEGSKA (reference sequence). CDR3 length equals 12 residues. DNA for the CDR3: TGCAGTGCTAGCGTAAGGGGGACTGAAGCTTTCTTT. It is translated as CSASVRGTEAFF.

V is TRBV4-2 and J is TRBJ2-1; 9 nucleotides agree with TRBD2. V dropped 1 base and J dropped 5; count of bases not matched to a gene: 9. Germline lookup yields CDR1 LGHNA and CDR2 YNFKEQ. The CDR3 has 17 residues. The CDR3 loop is CASSQGPVKRGDNEQFF. The CDR3 DNA is TGTGCCAGCAGCCAAGGCCCAGTCAAGCGGGGGGACAATGAGCAGTTCTTC.

The chain carries TRBV7-9 and TRBJ1-5; D not resolved. Germline V gives CDR1 SEHNR, CDR2 FQNEAQ (reference sequence). CDR3 length: 14 amino acids. Trimming cost V 2 bases and J 3 bases, with 8 bases left between them. The CDR3 spells CASSLSGDNQPQHF. The CDR3 nucleotides read TGTGCCAGCAGCTTATCAGGAGACAATCAGCCCCAGCATTTT.

The rearrangement uses TRBV3-1 and TRBJ2-2; 8 positions match TRBD1. The CDR3 totals 16 residues. In germline, CDR1 is LGHDT, CDR2 YNNKEL (reference sequence). Trimming cost V 5 bases and J 6 bases; bases outside gene matches: 11. This CDR3 is CASSSFTGTGPGELFF. In nucleotides, the CDR3 is TGTGCCAGCAGCTCTTTCACCGGGACAGGACCCGGGGAGCTGTTTTTT.

The sample holds a few counts of this clonotype. The chain links TRBV28 to TRBJ2-3; 15 nucleotides align to TRBD2. The germline CDR1 and CDR2 sequences are MDHEN and SYDVKM. V trimming: 4 bases; J trimming: 3 bases; junction bases outside the gene matches: 11. CDR3 length: 19 residues. CDR3 nucleotides: TGTGCCAGCAGTTGGGGACTAGCGGGAGGTACGCCCCCAACAGATACGCAGTATTTT. This sequence encodes CASSWGLAGGTPPTDTQYF. Together with reference TRBV28 and TRBJ2-3, the CDR3 gives the full variable domain: DVKVTQSSRYLVKRTGEKVFLECVQDMDHENMFWYRQDPGLGLRLIYFSYDVKMKEKGDIPEGYSVSREKKERFSLILESASTNQTSMYLCASSWGLAGGTPPTDTQYFGPGTRLTVL.

The rearrangement links TRBV9 to TRBJ2-1; 14 positions match TRBD2. This CDR3 is 17 amino acids long. CDR1 SGDLS and CDR2 YYNGEE come from the germline V gene. V shed 3 bases and J 8 bases; nucleotides not matched to a gene: 10. The CDR3 coding sequence is TGTGCCAGCAGCGAGGGACTAGCGGGAGCGAGGGACGATGAGCAGTTCTTC. Translation gives CASSEGLAGARDDEQFF.

The V and J genes are TRBV12-3 or TRBV12-4 and TRBJ2-2, with D maybe TRBD2 (5 bases). The CDR3 runs to 13 residues. The ends were cut back, 5 bases at V and 4 bases at J, with 8 bases in the middle. CDR3 coding DNA: TGTGCCAGCAGTCCGGACTTCACCGGGGAGCTGTTTTTT. Translation: CASSPDFTGELFF.